This T cell receptor beta chain appears in the sequencing data of a study of blood T cell repertoires in COVID-19 (dated by TCRdb to 2020 to 2021). In the study overall: Samples covering the acute and convalescent phases of COVID-19 were provided by collaborators in the United States, Italy and Spain. The material from the prospective study consisted of cDNA or gDNA derived from T cells, B-cell-depleted T cells, or PBMCs. The dataset comprised deeply sampled blood TCRbeta repertoires from subjects exposed to, actively infected with, or recovered from COVID-19. The repertoires were released in a freely available public database intended as a resource for research on the immune response to SARS-CoV-2. Samples came from the ongoing ImmuneRACE study (first 160 participants) plus 1,254 subjects from 6 global collaborators. The sample metadata nearly always contained a de-identified subject ID, COVID-19 status, age in years and sex. Where available, HLA class I and class II types were taken from metadata supplied by the sample provider and were not determined by assay-based typing. On the study overall, not on this receptor specifically: The quantity of clinical and demographic metadata differed by source and by participant and was supplied without curation.

The germline V gene provides CDR1 SQVTM and CDR2 ANQGSEA. Its CDR3 holds 12 amino acids, cysteine through phenylalanine. Only the CDR3 DNA stays, 36 bases, in frame from base 1. The trim is 4 bases for V and 1 base for J, with a gap of 6 bases between the germline ends. The immunoSEQ Assay, a bias-controlled multiplex PCR, was used to amplify TCRbeta CDR3 regions from genomic DNA. As for the original processing: Within the assay, amplification of reference gene primers was used to estimate how many nucleated cells each sample contained. To quantify the absolute abundance of each unique TCRbeta CDR3 rearrangement, sequence reads were collapsed and filtered. Productive Simpson clonality was computed per sample as the square root of Simpson's diversity index over productive rearrangements. TCRdb retrieved this table from immuneACCESS and kept in-frame rearrangements only. Not all clones are present; in checked studies, unresolved V genes account for under half, and no reason is known for the remainder. The V and J calls and clone size were taken over from that table, and D and trimming were inferred from the DNA. This sample has around 100,000 clones in its table, and about 75% of those were observed once. The top ten clones comprise roughly 6% of the sample.

Each collaborating institution followed its own protocols to collect whole blood in K2EDTA tubes. For TCRbeta analysis, collaborators shipped samples as frozen whole blood, isolated PBMCs, or DNA extracted from either of those sample types. This clone came up once. Its specific antigen is unknown. Base qualities are not recorded, but no much larger clone differs from it by a single base. The chain was built from TRBV29-1 and TRBJ2-3, with an unclear D gene assignment. The material sequenced was peripheral blood. The sequence derives from a man older than 75 with acute or convalescent COVID-19. The DNA sequence reads TGCAGCGTTGTGGCCGGCACAGATACGCAGTATTTT. Its translation is CSVVAGTDTQYF.